This is a list of T cell receptor beta chains from one sample in a study of beta chain features in type 1 diabetes. Profiled with immunoSEQ multiplex PCR; TCRdb holds only in-frame clones, not every one. The sample holds 250,000 to 350,000 clones, 14% seen once. The sample was naive CD4+ T cells from blood. The receptors were gathered from a young man with type 1 diabetes. Each CDR3 is given with its conserved first and last residue. Each record gives: J gene, clone size, D gene, V gene, CDR3 DNA, CDR3 protein. A D gene is named only where the DNA matches it firmly. Clone size is given for some rows only: seen once, a few or many times, or a class if the clone is expanded.

>TRBJ2-3|-|TRBD2|TRBV28
TGTGCCAGCAGTTCGCGGACTAGCTATTCCACAGATACGCAGTATTTT
CASSSRTSYSTDTQYF
>TRBJ1-1|once|-|TRBV6-5
TGTGCCAGCAGTTATGTCCCGGCAGCGGTGAACACTGAAGCTTTCTTT
CASSYVPAAVNTEAFF
>TRBJ2-2|-|-|TRBV4-1
TGCGCCAGCAGCCAAGCCCTAAGTACCGGGGAGCTGTTTTTT
CASSQALSTGELFF
>TRBJ2-7|-|-|TRBV18
TGTGCCAGCTCACCACAATACAGGGACGAGCAGTACTTC
CASSPQYRDEQYF
>TRBJ2-3|few|TRBD2|TRBV28
TGTGCCAGCAGTCCCGGGGGGGGGAGCACAGATACGCAGTATTTT
CASSPGGGSTDTQYF
>TRBJ1-5|-|-|TRBV19
TGTGCCAGTAGTAGGCGGAGGGATAATCAGCCCCAGCATTTT
CASSRRRDNQPQHF
>TRBJ2-1|few|-|TRBV5-6
TGTGCCAGCAGCTTAAGGGGGAACTACAATGAGCAGTTCTTC
CASSLRGNYNEQFF
>TRBJ2-2|-|-|TRBV25-1
TGTGCCAGCAGTGGGCTAGTCGGGGCCGGGGAGCTGTTTTTT
CASSGLVGAGELFF
>TRBJ2-7|-|-|TRBV20-1
TGCAGTGCTATCAATGCCTACGAGCAGTACTTC
CSAINAYEQYF
>TRBJ2-7|-|TRBD1|TRBV6-1
TGTGCCAGCAGTAGTTGGACAGGACCGACCGGGGAGCAGTACTTC
CASSSWTGPTGEQYF
>TRBJ1-3|-|-|TRBV29-1
TGCAGCGTTGAATGGGGAGCTGGAAACACCATATATTTT
CSVEWGAGNTIYF
>TRBJ2-4|-|-|TRBV5-8
TGTGCCAGCAGCTTTGGGAGCATTCAGTACTTC
CASSFGSIQYF
>TRBJ2-7|few|TRBD1|TRBV7-9
TGTGCCAGCGTCCAAGGGGGACAGGCGAACTACGAGCAGTACTTC
CASVQGGQANYEQYF
>TRBJ2-6|-|-|TRBV6-1
TGTGCCAGCAGGACAGCTGGGGCCAACGTCCTGACTTTC
CASRTAGANVLTF
>TRBJ2-1|-|TRBD2|TRBV27
TGTGCCAGCAGTTCCGGGACTAGCTTCGGTGAGCAGTTCTTC
CASSSGTSFGEQFF
>TRBJ2-7|-|-|TRBV5-1
TGCGCCAGCAGCTTCGACTTCTCCTACGAGCAGTACTTC
CASSFDFSYEQYF
>TRBJ2-3|-|TRBD1|TRBV4-3
TGCGCCAGCAGCGCTCCGGGACAGGGGACAGATACGCAGTATTTT
CASSAPGQGTDTQYF